This entry describes one T cell receptor (beta chain). This receptor's antigen is unknown. One base away there is no much larger clone; base qualities are not given. The sample comes from a study of CD8+ T cells in alopecia areata (dated by TCRdb to between 2018 and 2020). A note on the overall study: Treated patients were enrolled in an open-label pilot trial of oral tofacitinib at 5 to 10 mg twice daily for moderate-to-severe alopecia areata. Clonality in the scalp was compared among normal scalp (n=4), patchy alopecia areata scalp (n=8), and alopecia totalis/universalis scalp (n=8). In both human patients and the C3H/HeJ mouse model, the study applied high-throughput TCRbeta sequencing to look at T cell clonal expansion in alopecia areata. RNA was extracted with the PAXgene miRNA kit for fixed scalp, the miRNeasy kit for PBMCs, and the RNeasy kit for mouse skin. Scalp tissue and sorted CD4+ and CD8+ peripheral blood T cells from patchy and totalis/universalis alopecia areata patients and from healthy controls were covered by human TCRbeta sequencing. Biopsies were taken from tofacitinib-treated patients at baseline and again at 4 and 24 weeks into treatment, and several of those patients also had a later scalp biopsy. TCRbeta CDR3 regions were amplified by immunoSEQ multiplex PCR with 35 Vbeta forward and 13 Jbeta reverse primers. Tofacitinib was given for 6 to 18 months, followed by 6 months of follow-up off drug to assess delayed response and recurrence.

From alopecia areata patients, peripheral blood was collected along with lesional scalp punch biopsies. PBMCs were isolated by density centrifugation and stained for CD3, CD4 and CD8, after which CD4+ and CD8+ T cells were sorted on a FACSAria. V gives up 5 bases and J gives up 2 bases, and the segment between their germline ends measures 19 bases. Reading the germline V gene gives CDR1 SGHAT and CDR2 FQNNGV. The CDR3 starts with the cysteine, ends with the phenylalanine, and has 16 residues. Just the 48-base CDR3 DNA is kept, in frame starting at base 1. The paper's findings and limits, for the study overall: Lesional scalp, especially in alopecia totalis/universalis, showed higher clonality and more expanded CD8+ clones than normal scalp, suggesting antigenic drive. Scalp TCR repertoire analysis is complicated because resident alphabeta T cells in normal human skin are also sequenced, whereas mouse skin is dominated by gammadelta T cells. Compared with mice, TCR sequences shared between patients were less clear, possibly partly because of HLA diversity across the patient population.

Library preparation used the immunoSEQ multiplex PCR assay. For TCR sequencing, RNA was extracted from every sample and reverse transcribed into cDNA to serve as template. First-strand cDNA was synthesized using SuperScript III with a 2:1 mix of oligo-dT and random hexamers. A synthetic immune receptor repertoire was used to gauge amplification bias, and whatever bias remained was removed computationally. Per the authors' processing: Raw reads were preprocessed to remove errors, and CDR3 was defined by IMGT conventions from the conserved cysteine to phenylalanine. Clonality was computed by normalizing Shannon entropy by log2 of the number of productive unique TCRs and subtracting the result from 1. CD4 or CD8 identity of scalp clones was inferred by cross-referencing scalp TCRbeta sequences with sorted blood CD4 and CD8 repertoires. In TCRdb, the immuneACCESS table is reduced to in-frame sequences with V and J assigned. These tables do not hold every clone; where another copy was compared, an unresolved V gene accounts for under half, and the others remain unexplained. V, J and clone size are taken as reported in that table, and D and trimming were inferred from the DNA itself. This sample has about 160,000 clones in its table, and more than 40% of those were observed once. Of the sample, about 6.4% is held by the ten largest clones.

The clonotype was recovered from a human donor with alopecia areata. The rearrangement joined TRBV11-2 to TRBJ2-7; the D assignment is uncertain and may be TRBD1 or TRBD2, with 5 bases supporting each. The sequencing input was CD4+ T cells sorted from blood. For the CDR3, the sequence is CASSLARGTVTYEQYF. In nucleotides, the sequence is TGTGCCAGCAGCCTAGCTAGGGGAACAGTCACCTACGAGCAGTACTTC.